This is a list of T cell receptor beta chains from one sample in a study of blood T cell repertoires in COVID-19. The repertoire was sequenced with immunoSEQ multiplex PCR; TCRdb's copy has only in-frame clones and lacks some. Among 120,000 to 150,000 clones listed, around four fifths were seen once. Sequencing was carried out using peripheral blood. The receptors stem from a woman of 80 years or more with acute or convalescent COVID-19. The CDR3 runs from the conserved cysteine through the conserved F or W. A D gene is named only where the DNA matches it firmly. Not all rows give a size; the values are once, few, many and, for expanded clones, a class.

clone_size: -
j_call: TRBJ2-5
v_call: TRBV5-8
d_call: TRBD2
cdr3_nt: TGTGCCAGCAGCTTGGGACTGGAGACTAGCGGTGACCAAGAGACCCAGTACTTC
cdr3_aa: CASSLGLETSGDQETQYF

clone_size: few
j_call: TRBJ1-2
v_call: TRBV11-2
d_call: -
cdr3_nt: TGTGCCAGCAGCTCTGGGGGGGAAGCTGGCTACACCTTC
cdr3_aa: CASSSGGEAGYTF

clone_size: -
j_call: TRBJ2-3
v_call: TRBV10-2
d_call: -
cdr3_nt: TGCGCCAGCAGTGTTCTACGGTCAGATACGCAGTATTTT
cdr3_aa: CASSVLRSDTQYF

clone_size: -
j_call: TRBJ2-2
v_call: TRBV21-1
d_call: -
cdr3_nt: TGTGCCAGCAGCAAAGTGCACAGGGCTGGCGGGGAGCTGTTTTTT
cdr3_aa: CASSKVHRAGGELFF

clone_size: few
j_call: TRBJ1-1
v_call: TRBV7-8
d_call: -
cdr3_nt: TGTGCCAGCAGCTTATTGTTTGAGGATTCGGGAGCTTTCTTT
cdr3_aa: CASSLLFEDSGAFF

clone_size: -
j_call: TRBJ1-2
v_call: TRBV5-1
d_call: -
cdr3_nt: TGCGCCAGCAGCTGGGACTCCTTGGGGAACTATGGCTACACCTTC
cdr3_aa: CASSWDSLGNYGYTF

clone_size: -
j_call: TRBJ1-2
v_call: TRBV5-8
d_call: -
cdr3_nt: TGTGCCAGCAGCTTGACAGGGATCATTACGGGCTACACCTTC
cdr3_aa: CASSLTGIITGYTF

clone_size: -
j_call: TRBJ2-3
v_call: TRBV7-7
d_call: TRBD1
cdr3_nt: TGTGCCAGCAGCCTCGGGACAGGGACCACAGATACGCAGTATTTT
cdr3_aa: CASSLGTGTTDTQYF

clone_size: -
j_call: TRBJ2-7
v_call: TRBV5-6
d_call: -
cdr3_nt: TGTGCCAGCAGGTCGGGCGGGTCCCCCTACGAGCAGTACTTC
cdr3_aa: CASRSGGSPYEQYF

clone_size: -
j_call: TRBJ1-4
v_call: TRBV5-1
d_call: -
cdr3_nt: TGCGCCAGCAGCGGTACAGGGTCTAATGAAAAACTGTTTTTT
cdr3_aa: CASSGTGSNEKLFF

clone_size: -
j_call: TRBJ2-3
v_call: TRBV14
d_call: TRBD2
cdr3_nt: TGTGCCAGCAGTCAGCGGGGGGTCACAGATACGCAGTATTTT
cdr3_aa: CASSQRGVTDTQYF

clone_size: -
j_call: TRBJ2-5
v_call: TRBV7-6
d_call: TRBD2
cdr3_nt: TGTGCCAGCAGCTTAGCTCGGGGGGACGGGGAGACCCAGTACTTC
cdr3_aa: CASSLARGDGETQYF

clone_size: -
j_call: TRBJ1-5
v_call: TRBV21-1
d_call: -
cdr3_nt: TGTGCCAGCAGCCGCCGGGACAGGCGGCCCCAGCATTTT
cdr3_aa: CASSRRDRRPQHF

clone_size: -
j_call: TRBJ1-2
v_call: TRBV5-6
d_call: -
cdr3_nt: TGTGCCAGCAGCTCGTCCAGGGCCGTTTATCGTCGTGGCTATGGCTACACCTTC
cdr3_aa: CASSSSRAVYRRGYGYTF

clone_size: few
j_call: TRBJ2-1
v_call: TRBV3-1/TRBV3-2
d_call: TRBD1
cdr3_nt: TGTGCCAGCAGCCGATTCCGGGACAGGGACGGCGAGCAGTTCTTC
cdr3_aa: CASSRFRDRDGEQFF

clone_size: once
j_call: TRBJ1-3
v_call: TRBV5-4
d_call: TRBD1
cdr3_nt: TGTGCCAGCAGCTGGTGGACAGGGGGCTCCCTCTACTCTGGAAACACCATATATTTT
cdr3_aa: CASSWWTGGSLYSGNTIYF

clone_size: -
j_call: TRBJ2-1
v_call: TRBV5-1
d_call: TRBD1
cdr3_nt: TGCGCCAGCACCTTCCGGGGGCAGGGGGCGGGTAATGAGCAGTTCTTC
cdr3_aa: CASTFRGQGAGNEQFF